Below, 18 T cell receptor beta chains from the same sample are listed, as sequenced in a study of blood T cell repertoires in COVID-19. The data were produced by immunoSEQ multiplex PCR, yet TCRdb's version contains in-frame clones alone and is incomplete. The sample carries 140,000 to 150,000 clones, around nine tenths recorded once. Material: peripheral blood. Receptor source: a human donor in a cohort sampled during active COVID-19.

This sequence joins TRBV14 and TRBJ2-7; 14 bases are a match to TRBD2. The junction had 5 bases not matched to a gene; V was cut back by 3 bases and J by 7 bases. The germline gives CDR1 SGHDN, CDR2 FVKESK. The CDR3 length is 15 residues. CDR3 loop: CASSQGLAGVWEQYF. The CDR3, as DNA: TGTGCCAGCAGCCAGGGACTAGCGGGAGTTTGGGAGCAGTACTTC.

This clone appeared a single time. The V gene is TRBV4-3, the J gene TRBJ2-7; TRBD2 is a possible D gene (5 bases). This CDR3 spans 14 amino acids. Trimming pared 5 bases from V and 4 bases from J, leaving 15 bases between. The germline gives CDR1 LGHNA, CDR2 YSLEER. CDR3 region: CASSRESGLYEQYF. The CDR3 DNA reads TGCGCCAGCAGCAGGGAATCGGGATTATACGAGCAGTACTTC.

The chain joins TRBV4-3 to TRBJ2-1; weak D call: TRBD2 (7 bases). The V and J ends lost 2 bases and 0 bases respectively, with 20 bases between them. Looked up from germline, CDR1 is LGHNA and CDR2 is YSLEER. This CDR3 contains 19 residues. In nucleotides, the CDR3 is TGCGCCAGCAGCCAAAGAGACTTTGAGGGGGGGGGCTCCTACAATGAGCAGTTCTTC. Translation gives CASSQRDFEGGGSYNEQFF.

This chain joins TRBV11-3 and TRBJ2-5; D might be TRBD2 (5 bases). The V gene lost 1 base and the J gene lost 5 bases, with 14 bases spanning the gap. The CDR3 has 15 residues. In germline, CDR1 is SGHNT, CDR2 YENEEA. Here the CDR3 reads CASSLVAGGAETQYF. The CDR3 DNA is TGTGCCAGCAGCTTAGTAGCTGGAGGTGCGGAGACCCAGTACTTC.

This clone was picked up a small number of times. The rearrangement joins TRBV10-3 to TRBJ1-1, with D possibly matching TRBD1 (5 bases). CDR1 and CDR2 from the germline V gene are ENHRY and SYGVKD. Trimming shortened V by 6 bases and J by 5 bases, and 19 bases separated the two germline ends. The CDR3 runs 15 residues. The CDR3 sequence is CAISPREGSGTEAFF. The CDR3, as DNA: TGTGCCATCAGCCCCAGGGAAGGGTCCGGAACTGAAGCTTTCTTT.

The genes are TRBV18 and TRBJ1-6, with D possibly matching TRBD1 (6 bases). Trimming took off 3 bases at V and 0 bases at J, with 9 bases between the two ends. The CDR3 has 16 residues. Germline CDR1 KGHSH, CDR2 LQKENI. CDR3 nucleotides: TGTGCCAGCTCACCCGACAGGAGCTCCTATAATTCACCCCTCCACTTT. It is translated as CASSPDRSSYNSPLHF.

The chain links TRBV4-2 to TRBJ1-5; D perhaps matches TRBD1 (5 bases). Germline V gene sequence: CDR1 LGHNA, CDR2 YNFKEQ. V was clipped by 1 base and J by 7 bases, with 11 bases between them. The CDR3 is 14 amino acids. In DNA, the CDR3 is TGTGCCAGCAGCCAAGGTTCGACAGCCCAGCCCCAGCATTTT. Translation gives CASSQGSTAQPQHF.

The V and J genes are TRBV5-1 and TRBJ2-1; 8 nucleotides align to TRBD2. The V gene's germline CDR1 is SGHRS and CDR2 YFSETQ. V lost 2 bases to trimming and J lost 5 bases; unmatched junction nucleotides: 9. The CDR3 contains 16 residues. The CDR3 sequence is CASSLGPGLVNNEQFF. As DNA, the CDR3 is TGCGCCAGCAGCTTAGGACCGGGACTAGTAAACAATGAGCAGTTCTTC.

As to this clone: Other DNA variants within this sample encode the same CDR3. This sequence joins TRBV6-5 and TRBJ1-3; D unclear. Trimming pared 8 bases from V and 0 bases from J, leaving 5 bases between. Per the germline V gene, CDR1 is MNHEY and CDR2 is SVGAGI. The CDR3 is 12 residues long. CDR3 in DNA: TGTGCCAGCCATAGCTCTGGAAACACCATATATTTT. Protein product: CASHSSGNTIYF.

Worth noting for this clone: Other DNA sequences of this sample code for an identical CDR3. This rearrangement joins TRBV28 to TRBJ1-1; 7 bases are a match to TRBD1. The CDR3 has 14 amino acids. In germline, CDR1 is MDHEN, CDR2 SYDVKM. V gave up 6 bases and J gave up 0 bases; unmatched junction bases: 4. The CDR3 is CASSLGQVNTEAFF. In DNA, the CDR3 is TGTGCCAGCAGCCTTGGACAGGTGAACACTGAAGCTTTCTTT.

The chain combines TRBV6-2 or TRBV6-3 with TRBJ2-1, with 11 bases identical to TRBD2. The CDR3 extends over 17 amino acids. Trimming cost V 4 bases and J 7 bases; bases outside gene matches: 12. Germline CDR1 reads MNHEY; CDR2 reads SVGEGT. Here the CDR3 DNA reads TGTGCCAGCAGTTCGATAACGGGACTAGCGGACGGAAATGAGCAGTTCTTC. Translating it yields CASSSITGLADGNEQFF.

The chain carries TRBV28 and TRBJ2-5; TRBD2 might be the D (5 bases). Trimming cost V 6 bases and J 4 bases, with 15 bases left between them. This CDR3 is built from 14 residues. Germline V CDR1 and CDR2: MDHEN, SYDVKM. The DNA for the CDR3 is TGTGCCAGCAGCCCTAAGAGAGGGTCAGAGACCCAGTACTTC. Its protein is CASSPKRGSETQYF.

The chain couples TRBV28 to TRBJ2-7; tentative D call: TRBD2 (6 bases). Germline lookup yields CDR1 MDHEN and CDR2 SYDVKM. V was pared by 8 bases and J by 2 bases, with 10 bases between. The CDR3 has 12 residues. In DNA, the CDR3 is TGTGCCAGCGGCGGGGAGCCCTACGAGCAGTACTTC. This codes for CASGGEPYEQYF.

The chain combines TRBV18 with TRBJ2-7, with TRBD2 matching 9 bases. J lost 1 base, V lost 3 bases, and 7 bases had no gene match. The CDR3 is 16 amino acids. Germline V gives CDR1 KGHSH, CDR2 LQKENI. The CDR3 nucleotides are TGTGCCAGCTCACCCGTCTCGCGGGGGGGTTCCTACGAGCAGTACTTC. Translation gives CASSPVSRGGSYEQYF. Filled out from reference TRBV18 and TRBJ2-7, the complete variable domain reads NAGVMQNPRHLVRRRGQEARLRCSPMKGHSHVYWYRQLPEEGLKFMVYLQKENIIDESGMPKERFSAEFPKEGPSILRIQQVVRGDSAAYFCASSPVSRGGSYEQYFGPGTRLTVT.

This sequence joins TRBV27 and TRBJ1-1; 7 bases map to TRBD1. The germline gives CDR1 MNHEY, CDR2 SMNVEV (reference sequence). V trimming: 5 bases; J trimming: 1 base; junction bases outside the gene matches: 13. The CDR3 sequence is 17 residues long. The CDR3 loop is CASSPLLTGTTNTEAFF. The CDR3 DNA sequence: TGTGCCAGCAGTCCCCTTTTGACAGGGACGACGAACACTGAAGCTTTCTTT.

The chain carries TRBV27 and TRBJ1-4; possibly TRBD1 for D (6 bases). The V and J ends lost 2 bases and 8 bases respectively, with 15 bases between them. This CDR3 comprises 15 residues. Germline CDR1 and CDR2: MNHEY and SMNVEV (reference sequence). CDR3 nucleotides: TGTGCCAGCAGTTTAATGGGGGCGGAGGAAGAAAAACTGTTTTTT. This sequence encodes CASSLMGAEEEKLFF.

The chain employs TRBV7-9 and TRBJ2-5, with D possibly TRBD1 on 5 matching bases. The CDR3 length is 12 residues. Germline V gene sequence: CDR1 SEHNR, CDR2 FQNEAQ (reference sequence). Trimming removed 5 bases from V and 4 bases from J, with 8 bases in between. CDR3 nucleotides: TGTGCCAGCAGCCAGGGTGTAGAGACCCAGTACTTC. It codes for CASSQGVETQYF.

The chain combines TRBV24-1 with TRBJ2-3, with TRBD2 matching over 12 bases. This CDR3 spans 17 amino acids. V trimming: 4 bases; J trimming: 0 bases; junction bases outside the gene matches: 4. In germline, CDR1 is KGHDR, CDR2 SFDVKD. CDR3 residues: CATSDPGTSGSTDTQYF. The CDR3 region has the DNA TGTGCCACCAGTGACCCAGGGACTAGCGGGAGCACAGATACGCAGTATTTT.